Listed here are 28 T cell receptor beta chains from one sample, sequenced in a study of T cell changes during pregnancy in multiple sclerosis. Sequenced by immunoSEQ multiplex PCR; TCRdb stores in-frame clones only, minus some. The table records 25,000 to 35,000 clones, roughly nine tenths of them present only once. Sequences were derived from CD8+ T cells from peripheral blood mononuclear cells, sampled before pregnancy. These receptors originate from a female donor with multiple sclerosis, enrolled in a pregnancy study.

The CDR3 DNA reads as TGTGCCAGCAGGAAGTTTGGACAGGGATTCTACGAGCAGTACTTC. Residues: CASRKFGQGFYEQYF. The chain has TRBV6-1 and TRBJ2-7; 8 nucleotides match TRBD1. Trimming took 6 bases from V and 3 from J; bases not matched to a gene: 10. Germline CDR1 reads MNHNS; CDR2 reads SASEGT. This CDR3 has 15 residues.

This chain connects TRBV28 to TRBJ2-7; 8 bases map to TRBD2. Unmatched junction bases numbered 12, after V lost 8 bases and J lost 0 bases. The germline gives CDR1 MDHEN, CDR2 SYDVKM. The CDR3 runs to 16 residues. The CDR3 spells CASAGRLAGFSYEQYF. For the CDR3, the DNA is TGTGCCAGCGCTGGAAGGCTAGCGGGCTTCTCCTACGAGCAGTACTTC.

This rearrangement joins TRBV7-7 to TRBJ2-7, with D possibly matching TRBD2 (6 bases). The CDR3 consists of 14 residues. Per the germline V gene, CDR1 is SSHAT and CDR2 is FNYEAQ (reference sequence). The V and J ends lost 1 base and 7 bases respectively, with 14 bases between them. The CDR3, as DNA: TGTGCCAGCAGCTTAGGGGGTCCCGGGACTGAGCAGTACTTC. The encoded protein is CASSLGGPGTEQYF.

The genes are TRBV11-2 and TRBJ2-5; possible D gene TRBD2, 6 bases. Germline CDR1 and CDR2: SGHAT and FQNNGV. The CDR3 contains 15 residues. Trimming pared 2 bases from V and 5 bases from J, leaving 15 bases between. In DNA, the CDR3 is TGTGCCAGCAGCTTAAATTCACTAGCTAGGGAGACCCAGTACTTC. Amino acid sequence: CASSLNSLARETQYF.

To note about this clone: Germline is not matched at one junction end, which may reflect a read error. V usage is TRBV29-1 and J usage is TRBJ1-4; D call uncertain. Germline V lookup: CDR1 SQVTM, CDR2 ANQGSEA. CDR3 length: 11 amino acids. CDR3: CSVEVGGSAHF. The CDR3 bases are TGCAGCGTTGAAGTAGGAGGGAGTGCCCATTTT. Based on the CDR3 plus reference TRBV29-1 and TRBJ1-4, the full variable domain is SAVISQKPSRDICQRGTSLTIQCQVDSQVTMMFWYRQQPGQSLTLIATANQGSEATYESGFVIDKFPISRPNLTFSTLTVSNMSPEDSSIYLCSVEVGGSAHFGSGTQLSVL.

The chain recombines TRBV2 with TRBJ1-3; TRBD1 aligns across 8 bases. The length of the CDR3 is 15 residues. V was pared by 11 bases and J by 3 bases, with 12 bases of the junction left unmatched. Germline lookup yields CDR1 SNHLY and CDR2 FYNNEI. The CDR3 loop reads CAQAAQGGFGNTIYF. CDR3 sequence (DNA): TGTGCCCAAGCAGCACAGGGGGGCTTTGGAAACACCATATATTTT.

This chain uses TRBV4-3 with TRBJ2-1; possibly TRBD1 for D (5 bases). Trimming took 0 bases from V and 4 from J, leaving 13 bases between them. This CDR3 region has 16 residues. The germline gives CDR1 LGHNA, CDR2 YSLEER. The CDR3 DNA reads as TGCGCCAGCAGCCAAGATTCAGGGCCCATTTACAATGAGCAGTTCTTC. This translates into CASSQDSGPIYNEQFF.

The chain uses TRBV27 and TRBJ1-1; D uncertain. The CDR3 totals 14 residues. Germline CDR1 MNHEY, CDR2 SMNVEV (reference sequence). With 5 bases removed from V and 1 base from J, the gap between germline ends came to 11 bases. The CDR3 loop is CASSPPDKNTEAFF. CDR3 DNA sequence: TGTGCCAGCAGTCCTCCAGACAAGAACACTGAAGCTTTCTTT.

The chain carries TRBV4-1 and TRBJ2-7; 10 positions agree with TRBD1. The V segment lost 2 bases and the J segment 6 bases; nucleotides outside the gene matches: 7. The CDR3 consists of 15 residues. Per germline, CDR1 MGHRA and CDR2 YSYEKL. The CDR3 is CASSQSGTGVSEQYF. CDR3 coding DNA: TGCGCCAGCAGCCAATCCGGGACAGGGGTTTCCGAGCAGTACTTC.

J is TRBJ2-3 and V is TRBV12-2; TRBD1 was called by the table and not checked on the DNA. TRBV12-2 is termed a pseudogene. This CDR3 is 15 amino acids long. CDR3 DNA: TGTGCAAGTCGCGCGACAGATATTAGCACAGATACGCAGTATTTT. Its protein is CASRATDISTDTQYF.

The genes are TRBV6-4 and TRBJ2-3; TRBD1 agrees at 11 bases. The V and J ends lost 3 bases and 4 bases, in that order; junction bases with no gene match: 0. The CDR3 extends over 14 amino acids. Germline assignment: CDR1 MRHNA and CDR2 SNTAGT. CDR3 bases: TGTGCCAGCAGTGAGGGACAGGGGGCAGATACGCAGTATTTT. Protein: CASSEGQGADTQYF.

This chain links TRBV7-9 with TRBJ2-1, with 9 bases aligning to TRBD1. V lost 3 bases, J lost 8 bases, and 8 bases stayed unmatched. There are 15 residues in the CDR3. In germline, CDR1 is SEHNR, CDR2 FQNEAQ (reference sequence). CDR3 sequence reads: CASSFRDRDMDEQFF. The DNA for the CDR3 is TGTGCCAGCAGCTTTCGGGACAGGGATATGGATGAGCAGTTCTTC.

The chain uses TRBV27 and TRBJ1-1; no reliable D call. Trimming stripped 3 bases from V and 1 base from J, with 18 bases between. This CDR3 has 17 residues. Per the germline V gene, CDR1 is MNHEY and CDR2 is SMNVEV (reference sequence). In DNA form, the CDR3 reads TGTGCCAGCAGTTTTCAAACCCCCCCGCCGGGGAACACTGAAGCTTTCTTT. Its translation: CASSFQTPPPGNTEAFF.

As to this clone: Mismatch with germline at one junction end may stem from a read error. V and J are TRBV11-2 and TRBJ2-7, with a tentative D call TRBD1 (6 bases). Germline CDR1 SGHAT, CDR2 FQNNGV. The CDR3 loop spans 13 amino acids. CDR3 sequence: CASSEDRTLGQLF. The CDR3 nucleotides are TGTGCCAGCAGCGAGGACAGAACCCTAGGCCAACTTTTC.

The rearrangement joins TRBV19 to TRBJ1-5; the D is unclear. The germline V gene has CDR1 LNHDA and CDR2 SQIVND (reference sequence). The CDR3 contains 16 residues. Deletions cut 7 bases from V and 6 bases from J, with 22 bases between. Written as DNA, the CDR3 is TGTGCCAGTACCTTGGACGGGGAGAGCGTCACTCAGCCCCAGCATTTT. Translating gives CASTLDGESVTQPQHF.

This clone was seen a handful of times. The V and J genes are TRBV10-2 and TRBJ1-1; D call uncertain. The CDR3 totals 14 residues. CDR1 and CDR2 (germline): WSHSY, SAAADI. Trimming pared 2 bases from V and 2 bases from J, leaving 9 bases between. As DNA, the CDR3 is TGCGCCAGCAGTGAGAATGAGGAAAACACTGAAGCTTTCTTT. It is translated as CASSENEENTEAFF.

The chain uses TRBV4-3 and TRBJ2-2; 8 nucleotides line up with TRBD1. The length of the CDR3 is 18 residues. The germline gives CDR1 LGHNA, CDR2 YSLEER. Trimming cost V 0 bases and J 7 bases; bases outside gene matches: 13. For the CDR3, the DNA is TGCGCCAGCAGCCAAGATCTTCGGGCAGGGGGCTTTATCGGGGAGCTGTTTTTT. As protein: CASSQDLRAGGFIGELFF.

The rearrangement joins TRBV19 to TRBJ1-2; no definite D call. Germline V gene sequence: CDR1 LNHDA, CDR2 SQIVND (reference sequence). V was clipped by 5 bases and J by 4 bases, with 14 bases between them. The CDR3 runs to 14 residues. The CDR3: CASSEGEAFYGYTF. Written as DNA, the CDR3 is TGTGCCAGTAGTGAGGGCGAAGCGTTCTATGGCTACACCTTC. The full variable domain, its missing parts supplied by reference TRBV19 and TRBJ1-2, is DGGITQSPKYLFRKEGQNVTLSCEQNLNHDAMYWYRQDPGQGLRLIYYSQIVNDFQKGDIAEGYSVSREKKESFPLTVTSAQKNPTAFYLCASSEGEAFYGYTFGSGTRLTVV.

The rearrangement links TRBV5-1 to TRBJ2-1; 9 positions match TRBD2. CDR1 is SGHRS, CDR2 YFSETQ, per germline. The CDR3 runs to 15 residues. The V segment lost 2 bases and the J segment 6 bases; nucleotides outside the gene matches: 6. CDR3: CASSFLAGGVNEQFF. The CDR3 region has the DNA TGCGCCAGCAGCTTTCTCGCGGGGGGGGTCAATGAGCAGTTCTTC. Filled out from reference TRBV5-1 and TRBJ2-1, the complete variable domain reads KAGVTQTPRYLIKTRGQQVTLSCSPISGHRSVSWYQQTPGQGLQFLFEYFSETQRNKGNFPGRFSGRQFSNSRSEMNVSTLELGDSALYLCASSFLAGGVNEQFFGPGTRLTVL.

The V and J genes are TRBV27 and TRBJ1-1, with D unresolved. This CDR3 is built from 11 residues. V was shortened by 5 bases and J by 6 bases, with 7 bases between the two germline ends. Germline CDR1 and CDR2: MNHEY and SMNVEV (reference sequence). CDR3 DNA: TGTGCCAGCAGTACGACTTCTGAAGCTTTCTTT. Residues: CASSTTSEAFF.

CDR3 DNA: TGTGCCAGCAGTGAATGGGGCAGGGGTTCCTACAATGAGCAGTTCTTC. Translation gives CASSEWGRGSYNEQFF. The J gene is TRBJ2-1, the V gene TRBV2; maybe TRBD1 (6 bases). The CDR3 spans 16 residues. Germline CDR1 is SNHLY and CDR2 is FYNNEI. V was pared by 2 bases and J by 1 base, with 12 bases between.

The V gene is TRBV4-1, the J gene TRBJ2-7; TRBD1 matches 11 bases. CDR3 size: 16 residues. The V gene's germline CDR1 is MGHRA and CDR2 YSYEKL. V was clipped by 0 bases and J by 5 bases; unmatched bases: 6. The CDR3, as DNA: TGCGCCAGCAGCCAAGATGGGGGGACAGGGGGGAACGAGCAGTACTTC. It encodes CASSQDGGTGGNEQYF.

This clone showed up just once. The rearrangement joins TRBV19 to TRBJ2-1; D gene ambiguous. The V end was cut by 4 bases, the J end by 7 bases, with 14 bases between. The CDR3 consists of 14 residues. Germline lookup yields CDR1 LNHDA and CDR2 SQIVND (reference sequence). CDR3 DNA: TGTGCCAGTAGTAGGAAGCTAGTTGGAAATGAGCAGTTCTTC. This sequence encodes CASSRKLVGNEQFF.

The V call is TRBV27, the J call TRBJ1-1; D not certain. The CDR3 consists of 14 residues. The germline CDR1 and CDR2 sequences are MNHEY and SMNVEV (reference sequence). V lost 8 bases and J 2 bases, leaving 15 bases between the germline ends. CDR3 sequence: CASSPNGGNTEAFF. In DNA, the CDR3 is TGTGCCAGCTCACCCAACGGCGGTAACACTGAAGCTTTCTTT.

The chain has TRBV4-1 and TRBJ2-3; perhaps TRBD2 as D (6 bases). This CDR3 is built from 16 residues. The germline V and J ends were trimmed by 5 bases and 4 bases, with 19 bases remaining between them. The germline V gene encodes CDR1 MGHRA and CDR2 YSYEKL. CDR3 sequence: CASSSSESGRSDTQYF. The CDR3 coding sequence is TGCGCCAGCAGCAGTTCGGAAAGCGGGCGATCAGATACGCAGTATTTT.

The genes are TRBV7-6 and TRBJ2-7; TRBD2 aligns across 7 bases. CDR3 length: 16 residues. From germline, CDR1 is SGHVS and CDR2 FNYEAQ. The ends lost 5 bases at V and 3 bases at J; junction bases unmatched: 13. In DNA form, the CDR3 reads TGTGCCAGCAGCCAGCGGTGGGGGGGGACTATCTACGAGCAGTACTTC. It specifies CASSQRWGGTIYEQYF.

The chain has TRBV11-3 and TRBJ1-1; the match to TRBD1 covers 8 bases. The germline gives CDR1 SGHNT, CDR2 YENEEA. With 5 bases clipped from V and 8 bases from J, the junction kept 4 bases outside the gene matches. The CDR3 runs 12 residues. Here the CDR3 reads CASSNRQGEAFF. Written as DNA, the CDR3 is TGTGCCAGCAGCAACCGACAGGGGGAAGCTTTCTTT.

J is TRBJ1-4 and V is TRBV28, with D possibly matching TRBD1 (6 bases). Deletions cut 6 bases from V and 7 bases from J, with 15 bases between. Germline lookup yields CDR1 MDHEN and CDR2 SYDVKM. The CDR3 is 14 amino acids. CDR3 residues: CASRSGATSEKLFF. As DNA, the CDR3 is TGTGCCAGCAGATCAGGGGCCACATCTGAAAAACTGTTTTTT.